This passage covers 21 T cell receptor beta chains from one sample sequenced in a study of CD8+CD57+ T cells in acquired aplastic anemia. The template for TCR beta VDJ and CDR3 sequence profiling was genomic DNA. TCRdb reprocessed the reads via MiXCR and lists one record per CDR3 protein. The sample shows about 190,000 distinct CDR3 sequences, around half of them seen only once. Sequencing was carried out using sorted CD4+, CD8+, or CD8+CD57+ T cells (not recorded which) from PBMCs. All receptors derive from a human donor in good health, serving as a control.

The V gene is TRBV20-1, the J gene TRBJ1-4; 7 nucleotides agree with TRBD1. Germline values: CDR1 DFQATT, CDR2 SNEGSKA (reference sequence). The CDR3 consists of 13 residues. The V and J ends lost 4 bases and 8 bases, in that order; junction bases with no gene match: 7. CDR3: CSATQGREEKLFF. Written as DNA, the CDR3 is TGCAGTGCTACACAGGGGAGGGAAGAAAAACTGTTTTTT.

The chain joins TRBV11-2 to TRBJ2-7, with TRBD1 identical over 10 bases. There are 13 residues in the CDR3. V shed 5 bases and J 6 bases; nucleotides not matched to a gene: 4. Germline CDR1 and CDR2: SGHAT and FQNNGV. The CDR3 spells CASSGTGDGEQYF. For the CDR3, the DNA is TGTGCCAGCAGCGGGACAGGGGATGGCGAGCAGTACTTC.

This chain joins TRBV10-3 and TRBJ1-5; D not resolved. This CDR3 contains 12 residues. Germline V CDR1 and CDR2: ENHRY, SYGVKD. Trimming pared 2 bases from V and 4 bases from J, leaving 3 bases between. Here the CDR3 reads CAISEPNQPQHF. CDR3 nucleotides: TGTGCCATCAGTGAGCCTAATCAGCCCCAGCATTTT.

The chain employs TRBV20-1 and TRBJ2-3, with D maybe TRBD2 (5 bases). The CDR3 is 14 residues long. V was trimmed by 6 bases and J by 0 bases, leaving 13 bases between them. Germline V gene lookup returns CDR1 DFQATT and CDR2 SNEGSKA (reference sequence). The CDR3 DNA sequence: TGCAGTGCCAAAAGGGCGGGTAGCACAGATACGCAGTATTTT. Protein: CSAKRAGSTDTQYF.

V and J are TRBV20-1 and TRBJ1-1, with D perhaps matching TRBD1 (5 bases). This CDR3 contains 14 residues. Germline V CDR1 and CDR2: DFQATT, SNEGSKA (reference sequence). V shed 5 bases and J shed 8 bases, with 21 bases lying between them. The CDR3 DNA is TGCAGTGCTCCCCGGGGGGGAAGGGCCTCCGAAGCTTTCTTT. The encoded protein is CSAPRGGRASEAFF.

CDR3 protein: CAWSVRLAYGYTF. The CDR3 bases are TGTGCCTGGAGTGTCCGGCTGGCCTATGGCTACACCTTC. The chain joins TRBV30 to TRBJ1-2, with no clear D. Between the trimmed V and J ends, which lost 0 bases and 4 bases, there was a span of 9 bases. The germline V gene encodes CDR1 GTSNPN and CDR2 SVGIG (reference sequence). This CDR3 region has 13 residues.

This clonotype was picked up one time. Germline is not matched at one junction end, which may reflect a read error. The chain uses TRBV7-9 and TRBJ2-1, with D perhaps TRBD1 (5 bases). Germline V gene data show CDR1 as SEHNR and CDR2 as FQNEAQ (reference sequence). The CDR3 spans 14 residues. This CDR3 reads CASSLAPGQAEQFF. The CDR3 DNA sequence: TGCGCCAGCAGCTTGGCACCAGGGCAGGCTGAGCAGTTCTTC.

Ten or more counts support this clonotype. The DNA for the CDR3 is TGTGCCAGCAGCTTAACCGGGGGGGGGAGCTCCTACAATGAGCAGTTCTTC. Translating gives CASSLTGGGSSYNEQFF. This rearrangement joins TRBV7-3 to TRBJ2-1; 8 nucleotides line up with TRBD2. Germline assignment: CDR1 SGHTA and CDR2 FQGTGA. The CDR3 is 17 residues long. The trim removed 0 bases at V and 0 bases at J, leaving 4 bases unmatched.

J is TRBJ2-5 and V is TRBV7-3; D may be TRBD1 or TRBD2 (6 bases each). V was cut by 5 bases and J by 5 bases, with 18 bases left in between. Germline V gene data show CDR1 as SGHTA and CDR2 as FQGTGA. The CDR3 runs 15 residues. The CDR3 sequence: CASSQGFGGKETQYF. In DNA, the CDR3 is TGTGCCAGCAGCCAAGGGTTCGGGGGCAAGGAGACCCAGTACTTC.

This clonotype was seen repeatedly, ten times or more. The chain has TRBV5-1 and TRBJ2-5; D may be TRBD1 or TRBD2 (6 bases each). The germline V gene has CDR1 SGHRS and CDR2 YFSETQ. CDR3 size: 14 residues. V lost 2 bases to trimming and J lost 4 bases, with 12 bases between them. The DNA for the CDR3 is TGCGCCAGCAGCTTTTGGGGGGCAGGAGAGACCCAGTACTTC. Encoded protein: CASSFWGAGETQYF.

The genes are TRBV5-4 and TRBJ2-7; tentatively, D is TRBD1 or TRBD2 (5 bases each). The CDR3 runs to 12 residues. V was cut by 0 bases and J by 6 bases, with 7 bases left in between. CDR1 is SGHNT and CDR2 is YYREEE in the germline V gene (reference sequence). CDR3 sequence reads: CASSLERGEQYF. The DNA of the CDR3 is TGTGCCAGCAGCTTGGAGAGGGGCGAGCAGTACTTC.

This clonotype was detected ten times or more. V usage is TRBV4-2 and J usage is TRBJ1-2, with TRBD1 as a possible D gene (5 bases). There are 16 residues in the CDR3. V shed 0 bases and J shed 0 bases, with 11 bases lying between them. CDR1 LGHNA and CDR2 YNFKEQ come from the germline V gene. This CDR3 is CASSQDNSGTNYGYTF. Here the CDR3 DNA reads TGTGCCAGCAGCCAAGATAACTCAGGGACTAACTATGGCTACACCTTC.

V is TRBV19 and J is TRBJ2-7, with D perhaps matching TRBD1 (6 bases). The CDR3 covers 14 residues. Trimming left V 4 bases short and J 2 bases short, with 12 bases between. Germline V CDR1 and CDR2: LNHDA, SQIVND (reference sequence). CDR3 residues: CASSTGQRTYEQYF. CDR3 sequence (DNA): TGTGCCAGTAGTACAGGACAGAGGACCTACGAGCAGTACTTC.

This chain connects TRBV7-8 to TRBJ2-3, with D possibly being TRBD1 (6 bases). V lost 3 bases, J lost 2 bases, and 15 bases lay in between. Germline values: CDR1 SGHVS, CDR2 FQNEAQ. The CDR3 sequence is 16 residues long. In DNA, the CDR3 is TGTGCCAGCAGCTTGCCCGGGACAATGGACACAGATACGCAGTATTTT. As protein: CASSLPGTMDTDTQYF.

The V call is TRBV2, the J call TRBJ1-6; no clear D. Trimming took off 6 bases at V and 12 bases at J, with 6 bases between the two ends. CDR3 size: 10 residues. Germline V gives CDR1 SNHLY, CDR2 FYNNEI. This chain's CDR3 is CASRREPLHF. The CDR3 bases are TGTGCCAGCAGGCGGGAACCCCTCCACTTT. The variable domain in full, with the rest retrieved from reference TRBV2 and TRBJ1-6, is EPEVTQTPSHQVTQMGQEVILRCVPISNHLYFYWYRQILGQKVEFLVSFYNNEISEKSEIFDDQFSVERPDGSNFTLKIRSTKLEDSAMYFCASRREPLHFGNGTRLTVT.

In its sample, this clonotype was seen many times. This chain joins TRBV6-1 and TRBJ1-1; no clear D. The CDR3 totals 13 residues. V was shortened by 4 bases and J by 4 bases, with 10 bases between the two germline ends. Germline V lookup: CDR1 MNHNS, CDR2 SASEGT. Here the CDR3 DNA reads TGTGCCAGCAGTGGGGGAGGACGCACTGAAGCTTTCTTT. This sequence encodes CASSGGGRTEAFF.

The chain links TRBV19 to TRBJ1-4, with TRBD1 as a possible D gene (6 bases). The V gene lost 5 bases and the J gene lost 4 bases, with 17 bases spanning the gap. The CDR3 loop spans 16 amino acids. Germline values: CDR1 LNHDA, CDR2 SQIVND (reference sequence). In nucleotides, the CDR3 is TGTGCCAGTAGTTCACGGCTGGACAGACTTAATGAAAAACTGTTTTTT. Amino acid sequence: CASSSRLDRLNEKLFF.

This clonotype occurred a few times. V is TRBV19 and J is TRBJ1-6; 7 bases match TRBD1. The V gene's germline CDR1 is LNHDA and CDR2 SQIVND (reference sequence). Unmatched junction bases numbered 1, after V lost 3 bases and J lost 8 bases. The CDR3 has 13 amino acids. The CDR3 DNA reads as TGTGCCAGTAGTATCGACAGGGATTCACCCCTCCACTTT. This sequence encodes CASSIDRDSPLHF. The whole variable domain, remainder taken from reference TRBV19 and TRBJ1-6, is DGGITQSPKYLFRKEGQNVTLSCEQNLNHDAMYWYRQDPGQGLRLIYYSQIVNDFQKGDIAEGYSVSREKKESFPLTVTSAQKNPTAFYLCASSIDRDSPLHFGNGTRLTVT.

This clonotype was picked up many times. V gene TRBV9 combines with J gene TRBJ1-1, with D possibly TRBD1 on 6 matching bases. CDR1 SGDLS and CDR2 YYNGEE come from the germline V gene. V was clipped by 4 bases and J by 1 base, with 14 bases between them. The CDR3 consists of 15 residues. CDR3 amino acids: CASSPRQDSNTEAFF. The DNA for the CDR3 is TGTGCCAGCAGCCCGAGACAGGACTCGAACACTGAAGCTTTCTTT.

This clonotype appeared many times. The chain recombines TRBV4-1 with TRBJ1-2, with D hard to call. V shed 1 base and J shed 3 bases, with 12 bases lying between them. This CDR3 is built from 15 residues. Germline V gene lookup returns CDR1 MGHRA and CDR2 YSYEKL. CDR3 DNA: TGCGCCAGCAGCCAAGGTACTATGCGGGACTATGGCTACACCTTC. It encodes CASSQGTMRDYGYTF.

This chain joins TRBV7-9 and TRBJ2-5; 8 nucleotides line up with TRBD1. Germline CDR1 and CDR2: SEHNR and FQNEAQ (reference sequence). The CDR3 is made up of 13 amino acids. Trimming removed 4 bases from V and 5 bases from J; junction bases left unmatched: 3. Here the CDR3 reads CASSSTGEETQYF. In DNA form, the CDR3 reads TGTGCCAGCAGCTCGACAGGGGAGGAGACCCAGTACTTC.